One and the same sample provided the 3 T cell receptor beta chains below, sequenced in a study of yellow fever vaccine responses in identical twins. One entry per CDR3 protein, called by TCRdb with MiXCR from the RT-PCR reads. Altogether about 19,000 distinct CDR3 sequences are present, under 70% being singletons, with the ten largest covering approximately 2.2%. The source material was T cells from blood (PBMCs), unsorted or a sorted subset (not recorded which), sampled before or after yellow fever vaccination (not recorded which). These receptors originate from a woman aged 18-30 years who received the yellow fever vaccine.

The chain combines TRBV3-1 with TRBJ2-7, with TRBD1 matching 8 bases. CDR1 is LGHDT, CDR2 YNNKEL, per germline (reference sequence). This CDR3 spans 13 amino acids. The V and J ends lost 2 bases and 3 bases, in that order; junction bases with no gene match: 0. CDR3 protein: CASSQTGGYEQYV. In nucleotides, the CDR3 is TGTGCCAGCAGCCAAACAGGGGGCTACGAGCAGTACGTC.

The chain joins TRBV3-1 to TRBJ1-5; TRBD1 matches at 9 bases. Germline loops: CDR1 LGHDT, CDR2 YNNKEL (reference sequence). V shed 6 bases, J shed 6 bases, and the junction held 9 bases outside the gene matches. The CDR3 has 15 amino acids. The CDR3 sequence: CASSLNRGQGQPQHF. The CDR3 bases are TGTGCCAGCAGTCTAAACAGGGGGCAGGGTCAGCCCCAGCATTTT. Filled out from reference TRBV3-1 and TRBJ1-5, the complete variable domain reads DTAVSQTPKYLVTQMGNDKSIKCEQNLGHDTMYWYKQDSKKFLKIMFSYNNKELIINETVPNRFSPKSPDKAHLNLHINSLELGDSAVYFCASSLNRGQGQPQHFGDGTRLSIL.

The chain employs TRBV13 and TRBJ2-1, with 7 positions matching TRBD1. V lost 5 bases, J lost 7 bases, and 8 bases stayed unmatched. The CDR3 consists of 14 residues. Germline lookup yields CDR1 PRHDT and CDR2 FYEKMQ (reference sequence). This chain's CDR3 is CASSPRDSRNEQFF. CDR3 DNA: TGTGCCAGCAGCCCCAGGGACAGCCGGAATGAGCAGTTCTTC.